The 6 T cell receptor beta chains below come from one sample, sequenced in a study of blood T cells in healthy people across ages. The use of a sample-barcoded 5' primer and a J-beta primer mix characterized a second PCR of roughly 7 to 12 cycles. TCRdb reprocessed the 5' RACE reads via MiXCR and lists one record per CDR3 protein. The table lists about 1.4 million distinct CDR3 sequences, around 55% of them singletons, with roughly 7% in the top ten. Sequenced: blood. The receptors come from a man between 18 and 35 years old in good health.

This clonotype has more than one count but fewer than ten. The chain has TRBV27 and TRBJ2-1, with 12 bases fitting TRBD2. Germline V gene data show CDR1 as MNHEY and CDR2 as SMNVEV (reference sequence). This CDR3 has 14 amino acids. The V segment lost 7 bases and the J segment 8 bases; nucleotides outside the gene matches: 6. The CDR3 DNA reads as TGTGCCAGCAACCCTAGCGGGAGGGAGGATGAGCAGTTCTTC. As protein: CASNPSGREDEQFF.

This clonotype was seen a few times. The rearrangement joins TRBV6-5 to TRBJ2-5; 7 positions agree with TRBD1. Trimming at V came to 5 bases and at J to 3 bases, leaving 12 bases not matched to a gene. The CDR3 loop spans 16 amino acids. The germline V gene encodes CDR1 MNHEY and CDR2 SVGAGI. CDR3 sequence: CASSPNPGQKKETQYF. The CDR3 nucleotides read TGTGCCAGCAGTCCCAACCCGGGACAGAAAAAAGAGACCCAGTACTTC.

This chain joins TRBV7-9 and TRBJ1-6, with D hard to call. This CDR3 has 16 amino acids. Germline CDR1 SEHNR, CDR2 FQNEAQ (reference sequence). V shed 5 bases and J shed 7 bases, with 18 bases lying between them. The CDR3 DNA reads TGTGCCAGCAGCCGAAGCTTGGCAGGTCCGAATTCACCCCTCCACTTT. It yields the protein CASSRSLAGPNSPLHF.

This clonotype was picked up a small number of times. The chain combines TRBV6-2 or TRBV6-3 with TRBJ2-3, with 7 bases matching TRBD1. The CDR3 spans 15 residues. Germline-derived CDR1 and CDR2 are MNHEY and SVGEGT. V lost 2 bases, J lost 5 bases, and 7 bases stayed unmatched. CDR3 sequence reads: CASSYPIRQGDTQYF. In nucleotides, the CDR3 is TGTGCCAGCAGTTACCCTATTCGACAGGGAGATACGCAGTATTTT.

This clonotype appeared a single time. This chain links TRBV5-1 with TRBJ2-1; 8 bases align to TRBD2. In germline, CDR1 is SGHRS, CDR2 YFSETQ. This CDR3 is built from 18 residues. J gave up 5 bases and V 3 bases, and 16 bases lay outside the gene matches. The CDR3 is CASSSPLAGRIIHNEQFF. CDR3 nucleotide sequence: TGCGCCAGCAGCTCTCCCCTAGCGGGCCGTATAATCCACAATGAGCAGTTCTTC.

The chain employs TRBV12-3 or TRBV12-4 and TRBJ2-3; D might be TRBD2 (6 bases). V was clipped by 7 bases and J by 8 bases, with 22 bases between them. The CDR3 sequence is 15 residues long. Written as DNA, the CDR3 is TGTGCCAGCATGGCTCGGGACTCCCCTCTTCTTACGCAGTATTTT. The encoded protein is CASMARDSPLLTQYF.